This TCR beta chain was sequenced for a study of a mutant IDH1 vaccine in newly diagnosed glioma. Note on this clone: Its antigen remains unknown.

This sample's time point: week 35, safety follow-up. Vaccination comprised doses that each held 300 ug of mutant IDH1 20-mer peptide, plus topical imiquimod. Across weeks 1, 3, 5, 7, 11, 15, 19 and 23, patients received a vaccination each time, eight in all. The CDR3 contains 13 residues. Germline CDR1 SGHAT, CDR2 FQNNGV. Deletions cut 5 bases from V and 4 bases from J, with 10 bases between. TCRdb's copy holds only in-frame clones and misses some; the assay was immunoSEQ multiplex PCR. The sample records some 33,000 clones, 81% being singletons. Sequencing was performed on PBMCs, taken from a glioma patient whose treatment included an IDH1 peptide vaccine. V gene TRBV11-2 combines with J gene TRBJ2-3; D might be TRBD1 (5 bases). The receptor was derived from a man under 40 with glioma. The CDR3 nucleotides read TGTGCCAGCAGCCCAGGGCTGGCAGATACGCAGTATTTT. It codes for CASSPGLADTQYF.